The 28 T cell receptor beta chains reported below all come from one sample, sequenced in a study of blood T cell repertoires in COVID-19. Only in-frame clones appear in the TCRdb table, and some are missing; sequencing was by immunoSEQ multiplex PCR. The sample contains approximately 92,000 clones, 82% of which appear only once. The material sequenced was peripheral blood. The receptors were sampled from an elderly man with acute or convalescent COVID-19.

The chain carries TRBV19 and TRBJ2-4; TRBD1 agrees at 8 bases. The CDR3 loop spans 14 amino acids. Trimming at V came to 8 bases and at J to 3 bases, leaving 6 bases not matched to a gene. Germline CDR1 is LNHDA and CDR2 is SQIVND (reference sequence). CDR3 DNA sequence: TGTGCCAGTCGCGCAGGGGGCGTCAAAAACATTCAGTACTTC. Residues: CASRAGGVKNIQYF. Filled out from reference TRBV19 and TRBJ2-4, the complete variable domain reads DGGITQSPKYLFRKEGQNVTLSCEQNLNHDAMYWYRQDPGQGLRLIYYSQIVNDFQKGDIAEGYSVSREKKESFPLTVTSAQKNPTAFYLCASRAGGVKNIQYFGAGTRLSVL.

J is TRBJ2-7 and V is TRBV4-3; TRBD1 might be the D (5 bases). This CDR3 has 15 residues. The V end lost 2 bases, the J end lost 2 bases, and 13 bases lay between the germline ends. The germline V gene has CDR1 LGHNA and CDR2 YSLEER. The CDR3 spells CASSQSDDSTYEQYF. In DNA form, the CDR3 reads TGCGCCAGCAGCCAAAGTGACGACAGTACCTACGAGCAGTACTTC.

The genes are TRBV5-1 and TRBJ2-5; 11 nucleotides match TRBD2. V lost 0 bases and J lost 4; bases outside the gene matches: 8. Germline CDR1 and CDR2: SGHRS and YFSETQ. CDR3 length: 17 residues. The CDR3 region is CASSLAPSGRLGETQYF. Here the CDR3 DNA reads TGCGCCAGCAGCTTGGCCCCTAGCGGGAGGCTTGGAGAGACCCAGTACTTC. The full variable domain, in which reference TRBV5-1 and TRBJ2-5 provide the parts outside the CDR3, is KAGVTQTPRYLIKTRGQQVTLSCSPISGHRSVSWYQQTPGQGLQFLFEYFSETQRNKGNFPGRFSGRQFSNSRSEMNVSTLELGDSALYLCASSLAPSGRLGETQYFGPGTRLLVL.

V usage is TRBV19 and J usage is TRBJ1-2; a weak D match, TRBD1 (6 bases). CDR3 size: 12 residues. The V gene's germline CDR1 is LNHDA and CDR2 SQIVND (reference sequence). Trimming took 5 bases from V and 8 from J, leaving 12 bases between them. The CDR3 nucleotides read TGTGCCAGTAGTCCACAGGGTCTAGGCTACACCTTC. As protein: CASSPQGLGYTF. Full variable domain (missing parts from reference TRBV19 and TRBJ1-2): DGGITQSPKYLFRKEGQNVTLSCEQNLNHDAMYWYRQDPGQGLRLIYYSQIVNDFQKGDIAEGYSVSREKKESFPLTVTSAQKNPTAFYLCASSPQGLGYTFGSGTRLTVV.

The chain links TRBV30 to TRBJ1-1; D gene ambiguous. Trimming stripped 2 bases from V and 1 base from J, with 11 bases between. Germline V gene data show CDR1 as GTSNPN and CDR2 as SVGIG (reference sequence). CDR3 size: 14 residues. The CDR3 DNA is TGTGCCTGGAGTCCCCCTGGGAGGAACACTGAAGCTTTCTTT. Its translation is CAWSPPGRNTEAFF.

Here the CDR3 DNA reads TGTGCCAGTACTCGACTAGCGGGAGCCCAGCCCCTAAGCACAGATACGCAGTATTTT. Translated, it gives CASTRLAGAQPLSTDTQYF. The chain combines TRBV27 with TRBJ2-3; 12 bases map to TRBD2. Germline CDR1 MNHEY, CDR2 SMNVEV (reference sequence). This CDR3 has 19 amino acids. The ends lost 9 bases at V and 0 bases at J; junction bases unmatched: 16.

The chain links TRBV5-1 to TRBJ2-7; 8 positions agree with TRBD2. This CDR3 has 15 amino acids. Germline V gene sequence: CDR1 SGHRS, CDR2 YFSETQ. The V gene end was trimmed by 4 bases and the J gene end by 2 bases; junction bases not matched to a gene: 8. This chain's CDR3 is CASSPGGAGTYEQYF. The CDR3 DNA sequence: TGCGCCAGCAGCCCGGGGGGGGCAGGGACCTACGAGCAGTACTTC.

The rearrangement links TRBV6-6 to TRBJ1-4; TRBD1 matches 7 bases. This CDR3 region has 13 residues. Trimming took 8 bases from V and 6 from J; bases not matched to a gene: 6. Germline V gives CDR1 MNHNY, CDR2 SVGAGI (reference sequence). The CDR3 here is CASSRQGYEKLFF. The CDR3, as DNA: TGTGCCAGCTCGAGACAGGGTTATGAAAAACTGTTTTTT.

V gene TRBV11-2 combines with J gene TRBJ1-3, with 8 positions matching TRBD1. This CDR3 spans 16 amino acids. The V segment lost 5 bases and the J segment 4 bases; nucleotides outside the gene matches: 10. Germline CDR1 and CDR2: SGHAT and FQNNGV. The CDR3 reads CASSMHRGLRGNTIYF. CDR3 bases: TGTGCCAGCAGCATGCACAGGGGGTTACGCGGAAACACCATATATTTT.

V gene TRBV19 combines with J gene TRBJ1-1; no definite D call. This CDR3 comprises 15 residues. In germline, CDR1 is LNHDA, CDR2 SQIVND (reference sequence). V was cut by 4 bases and J by 4 bases, with 16 bases left in between. The CDR3 DNA follows: TGTGCCAGTAGTACGCGTCGACCCGGAGGCACTGAAGCTTTCTTT. Its protein product is CASSTRRPGGTEAFF.

The chain joins TRBV6-5 to TRBJ2-7; 10 nucleotides match TRBD2. V dropped 0 bases and J dropped 6; count of bases not matched to a gene: 2. The CDR3 is 14 residues long. Germline V gene sequence: CDR1 MNHEY, CDR2 SVGAGI. For the CDR3, the DNA is TGTGCCAGCAGTTACTCCCTAGCGGGAGTCGAGCAGTACTTC. Translating it yields CASSYSLAGVEQYF.

The gene calls are TRBV3-1 (or the pseudogene TRBV3-2) and TRBJ2-5, with 10 bases fitting TRBD1. The V segment lost 2 bases and the J segment 5 bases; nucleotides outside the gene matches: 5. The CDR3 loop spans 15 amino acids. Germline CDR1 reads LGHDT; CDR2 reads YNNKEL (reference sequence). The CDR3 loop is CASSQPPGQGETQYF. CDR3 DNA sequence: TGTGCCAGCAGCCAACCTCCGGGACAGGGGGAGACCCAGTACTTC.

CDR3 nucleotide sequence: TGCGCCAGCAGCGCCGGGTCCCAGGGATCCGGAAAACTGTTTTTT. Residues: CASSAGSQGSGKLFF. The chain carries TRBV5-1 and TRBJ1-4; TRBD1 might be the D (5 bases). V lost 4 bases, J lost 10 bases, and 20 bases lay in between. CDR3 length: 15 residues. Looked up from germline, CDR1 is SGHRS and CDR2 is YFSETQ.

The chain joins TRBV27 to TRBJ2-2, with a tentative D call TRBD2 (6 bases). The CDR3 runs 14 residues. Germline V CDR1 and CDR2: MNHEY, SMNVEV (reference sequence). V lost 6 bases and J 5 bases, leaving 13 bases between the germline ends. The CDR3 region has the DNA TGTGCCAGCAGCGCGGGGCCCCGGACCGGGGAGCTGTTTTTT. It codes for CASSAGPRTGELFF.

The chain links TRBV4-3 to TRBJ2-7; D perhaps matches TRBD1 (6 bases). Trimming took 0 bases from V and 1 from J, leaving 7 bases between them. This CDR3 contains 14 residues. Germline assignment: CDR1 LGHNA and CDR2 YSLEER. CDR3: CASSQDGQSYEQYF. The CDR3 region has the DNA TGCGCCAGCAGCCAAGATGGACAGTCCTACGAGCAGTACTTC.

Here the CDR3 DNA reads TGCGCCAGCAGCCGAGAGCTACAGGGCTCTTATGGCTACACCTTC. Amino acid sequence: CASSRELQGSYGYTF. The chain recombines TRBV4-3 with TRBJ1-2; tentative D call: TRBD1 (6 bases). This CDR3 region has 15 residues. Trimming cost V 4 bases and J 5 bases, with 17 bases left between them. Germline V CDR1 and CDR2: LGHNA, YSLEER.

The chain links TRBV19 to TRBJ2-1; 10 nucleotides agree with TRBD2. J lost 9 bases, V lost 7 bases, and 12 bases had no gene match. This CDR3 is 15 amino acids long. Per germline, CDR1 LNHDA and CDR2 SQIVND (reference sequence). The CDR3 loop is CASTHGTSGVGEQFF. DNA of the CDR3: TGTGCCAGTACCCATGGCACTAGCGGGGTTGGTGAGCAGTTCTTC. The variable domain in full, with the rest retrieved from reference TRBV19 and TRBJ2-1, is DGGITQSPKYLFRKEGQNVTLSCEQNLNHDAMYWYRQDPGQGLRLIYYSQIVNDFQKGDIAEGYSVSREKKESFPLTVTSAQKNPTAFYLCASTHGTSGVGEQFFGPGTRLTVL.

The rearrangement uses TRBV7-6 and TRBJ2-7; 8 positions match TRBD1. This CDR3 contains 16 residues. The ends lost 4 bases at V and 5 bases at J; junction bases unmatched: 13. Germline CDR1 is SGHVS and CDR2 is FNYEAQ. The CDR3 nucleotides are TGTGCCAGCAGCTCGGGGACGGGACAGGTGACTAACGAGCAGTACTTC. Amino acids: CASSSGTGQVTNEQYF.

The chain's CDR3 is CARSRGSYEQYF. Written as DNA, the CDR3 is TGTGCCAGAAGCCGAGGCTCCTACGAGCAGTACTTC. The chain links TRBV5-3 to TRBJ2-7; D is unclear. TRBV5-3 counts as an open reading frame of uncertain function. Trimming shortened V by 4 bases and J by 0 bases, and 5 bases separated the two germline ends. The CDR3 sequence is 12 residues long.

The chain links TRBV28 to TRBJ2-7; perhaps TRBD1 as D (5 bases). V was clipped by 5 bases and J by 3 bases, with 11 bases between them. The CDR3 extends over 13 amino acids. Germline CDR1 is MDHEN and CDR2 is SYDVKM. The CDR3 nucleotides read TGTGCCAGCAGTCCAGGCGACAGCTACGAGCAGTACTTC. It codes for CASSPGDSYEQYF.

Concerning this clone itself: Other DNA sequences of this sample code for an identical CDR3. The CDR3 loop reads CASSFGTGELFF. In DNA, the CDR3 is TGTGCCAGCAGTTTCGGTACCGGGGAGCTGTTTTTT. This chain joins TRBV12-3 or TRBV12-4 and TRBJ2-2, with no clear D. This CDR3 contains 12 residues. Trimming took 3 bases from V and 5 from J, leaving 4 bases between them.

The genes are TRBV27 and TRBJ1-1; D remains unclear. The CDR3 runs to 16 residues. V dropped 5 bases and J dropped 4 bases, with 20 bases sitting between them. CDR1 and CDR2 from the germline V gene are MNHEY and SMNVEV (reference sequence). The DNA of the CDR3 is TGTGCCAGCAGTCCCCTCTCACCCCTCGGAGGCACTGAAGCTTTCTTT. Translation: CASSPLSPLGGTEAFF.

The chain combines TRBV19 with TRBJ2-3; TRBD2 matches at 8 bases. The junction had 10 bases not matched to a gene; V was cut back by 6 bases and J by 5 bases. This CDR3 is 15 amino acids long. The germline V gene has CDR1 LNHDA and CDR2 SQIVND (reference sequence). CDR3 in amino acids: CASRLAGSPGDTQYF. The CDR3 coding sequence is TGTGCCAGTAGATTAGCGGGGTCCCCCGGAGATACGCAGTATTTT.

CDR3 sequence: CASSPSGKYEKLFF. In DNA form, the CDR3 reads TGTGCCAGCAGCCCCTCCGGGAAGTATGAAAAACTGTTTTTT. The rearrangement joins TRBV3-1 (or the pseudogene TRBV3-2) to TRBJ1-4; D uncertain. The CDR3 has 14 residues. CDR1 is LGHDT and CDR2 is YNNKEL in the germline V gene (reference sequence). Between the trimmed V and J ends, which lost 4 bases and 6 bases, there was a span of 12 bases.

V gene TRBV28 combines with J gene TRBJ1-3, with TRBD1 matching 7 bases. The CDR3 extends over 15 amino acids. From germline, CDR1 is MDHEN and CDR2 SYDVKM. J gave up 3 bases and V 6 bases, and 8 bases lay outside the gene matches. The CDR3 DNA is TGTGCCAGCAGACCCCGGGACAGATATGGAAACACCATATATTTT. Translated, it gives CASRPRDRYGNTIYF.

This clone was counted between two and nine times. The V gene is TRBV4-1, the J gene TRBJ2-7; TRBD1 agrees at 8 bases. Germline lookup yields CDR1 MGHRA and CDR2 YSYEKL. This CDR3 has 15 residues. The V and J ends lost 3 bases and 1 base, in that order; junction bases with no gene match: 5. Written as DNA, the CDR3 is TGCGCCAGCAGCCAGGACAGGGTTAAGTCCTACGAGCAGTACTTC. Protein: CASSQDRVKSYEQYF.

Worth noting for this clone: The sample has other DNA sequences that encode this CDR3 too. The chain couples TRBV7-2 to TRBJ2-1, with TRBD2 identical over 13 bases. The CDR3 sequence is 16 residues long. V lost 4 bases and J lost 2; bases outside the gene matches: 2. Germline CDR1 is SGHTA and CDR2 is FQGNSA. The CDR3 loop is CASSSGLAGAYNEQFF. In nucleotides, the CDR3 is TGTGCCAGCAGCTCCGGACTAGCGGGAGCCTACAATGAGCAGTTCTTC. Together with reference TRBV7-2 and TRBJ2-1, the CDR3 gives the full variable domain: GAGVSQSPSNKVTEKGKDVELRCDPISGHTALYWYRQSLGQGLEFLIYFQGNSAPDKSGLPSDRFSAERTGGSVSTLTIQRTQQEDSAVYLCASSSGLAGAYNEQFFGPGTRLTVL.

V usage is TRBV6-5 and J usage is TRBJ2-7, with 8 bases that match TRBD2. V lost 2 bases and J lost 6; bases outside the gene matches: 12. The germline V gene encodes CDR1 MNHEY and CDR2 SVGAGI. The CDR3 is 16 amino acids. In DNA form, the CDR3 reads TGTGCCAGCAGTTACCTGCTCGCGGGAGGATCGGGCGAGCAGTACTTC. It is translated as CASSYLLAGGSGEQYF.